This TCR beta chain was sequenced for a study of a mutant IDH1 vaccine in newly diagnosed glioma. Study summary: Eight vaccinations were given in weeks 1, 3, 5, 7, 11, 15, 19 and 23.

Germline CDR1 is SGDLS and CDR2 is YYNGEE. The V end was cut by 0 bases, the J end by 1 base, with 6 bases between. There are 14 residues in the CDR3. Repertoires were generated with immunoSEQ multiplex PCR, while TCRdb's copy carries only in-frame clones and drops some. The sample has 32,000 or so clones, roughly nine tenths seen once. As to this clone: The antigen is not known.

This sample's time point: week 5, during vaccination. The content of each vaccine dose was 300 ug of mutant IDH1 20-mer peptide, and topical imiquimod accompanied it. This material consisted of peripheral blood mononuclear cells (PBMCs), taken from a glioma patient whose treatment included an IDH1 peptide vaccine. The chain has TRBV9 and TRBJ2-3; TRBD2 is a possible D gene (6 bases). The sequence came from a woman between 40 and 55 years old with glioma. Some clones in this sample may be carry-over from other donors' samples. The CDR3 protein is CASSVASGTDTQYF. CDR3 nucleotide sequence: TGTGCCAGCAGCGTAGCTAGCGGCACAGATACGCAGTATTTT.